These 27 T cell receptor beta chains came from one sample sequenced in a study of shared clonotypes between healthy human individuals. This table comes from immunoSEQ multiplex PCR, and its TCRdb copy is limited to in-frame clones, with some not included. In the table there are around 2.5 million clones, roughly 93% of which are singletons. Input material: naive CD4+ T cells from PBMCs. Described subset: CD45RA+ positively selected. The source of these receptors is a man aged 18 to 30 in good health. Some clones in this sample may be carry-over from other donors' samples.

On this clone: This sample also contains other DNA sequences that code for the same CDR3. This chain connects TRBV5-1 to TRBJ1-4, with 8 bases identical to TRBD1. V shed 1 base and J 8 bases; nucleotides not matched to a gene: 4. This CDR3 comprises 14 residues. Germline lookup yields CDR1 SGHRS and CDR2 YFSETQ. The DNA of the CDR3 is TGCGCCAGCAGCTTGTCAGGGGGCGGAGAAAAACTGTTTTTT. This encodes CASSLSGGGEKLFF. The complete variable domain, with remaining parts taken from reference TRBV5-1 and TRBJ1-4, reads KAGVTQTPRYLIKTRGQQVTLSCSPISGHRSVSWYQQTPGQGLQFLFEYFSETQRNKGNFPGRFSGRQFSNSRSEMNVSTLELGDSALYLCASSLSGGGEKLFFGSGTQLSVL.

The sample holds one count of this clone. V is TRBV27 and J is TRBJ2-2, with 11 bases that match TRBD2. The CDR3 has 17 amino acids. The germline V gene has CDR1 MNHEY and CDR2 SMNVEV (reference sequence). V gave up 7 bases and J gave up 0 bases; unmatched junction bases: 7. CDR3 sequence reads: CASTGLAVNPNTGELFF. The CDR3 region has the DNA TGTGCCAGCACGGGACTAGCGGTAAACCCGAACACCGGGGAGCTGTTTTTT.

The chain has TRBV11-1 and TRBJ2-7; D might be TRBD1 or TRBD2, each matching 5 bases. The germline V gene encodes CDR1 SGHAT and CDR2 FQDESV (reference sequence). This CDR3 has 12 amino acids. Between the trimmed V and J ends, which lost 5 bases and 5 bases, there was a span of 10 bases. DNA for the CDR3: TGTGCCAGCAGCCTTCTGGGGGACGAGCAGTACTTC. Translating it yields CASSLLGDEQYF.

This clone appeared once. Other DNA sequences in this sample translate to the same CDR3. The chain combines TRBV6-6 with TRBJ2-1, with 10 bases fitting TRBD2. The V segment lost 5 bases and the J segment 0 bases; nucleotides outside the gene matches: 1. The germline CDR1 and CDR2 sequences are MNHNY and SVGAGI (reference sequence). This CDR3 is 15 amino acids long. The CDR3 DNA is TGTGCCAGCAGTCGGACTAGCGGCTCCTACAATGAGCAGTTCTTC. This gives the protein CASSRTSGSYNEQFF.

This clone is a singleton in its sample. The CDR3 DNA reads TGTGCCAGCAGTACCCCTTGGAGCGAGCAGTACTTC. It translates to CASSTPWSEQYF. The V gene is TRBV7-9, the J gene TRBJ2-7; no clear D gene. Germline V lookup: CDR1 SEHNR, CDR2 FQNEAQ (reference sequence). CDR3 length equals 12 residues. Trimming removed 6 bases at V and 6 bases at J, with 12 bases between.

The CDR3 DNA reads as TGTGCCAGCGGAACATACGAGCAGTACTTC. Its translation is CASGTYEQYF. This chain connects TRBV28 to TRBJ2-7, with D unresolved. CDR1 and CDR2 (germline): MDHEN, SYDVKM. V was clipped by 8 bases and J by 4 bases, with 6 bases between them. The CDR3 has 10 residues.

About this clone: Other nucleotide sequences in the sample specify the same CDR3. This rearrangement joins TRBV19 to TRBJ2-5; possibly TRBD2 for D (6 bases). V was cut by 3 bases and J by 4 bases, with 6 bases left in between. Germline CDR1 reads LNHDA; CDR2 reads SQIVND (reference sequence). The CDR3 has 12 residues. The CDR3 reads CASSIGGETQYF. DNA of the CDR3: TGTGCCAGTAGTATCGGGGGAGAGACCCAGTACTTC.

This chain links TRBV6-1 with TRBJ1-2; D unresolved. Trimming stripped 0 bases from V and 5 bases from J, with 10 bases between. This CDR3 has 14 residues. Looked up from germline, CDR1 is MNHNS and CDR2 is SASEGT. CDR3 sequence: CASSEASGIYGYTF. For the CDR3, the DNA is TGTGCCAGCAGTGAAGCAAGCGGGATTTATGGCTACACCTTC.

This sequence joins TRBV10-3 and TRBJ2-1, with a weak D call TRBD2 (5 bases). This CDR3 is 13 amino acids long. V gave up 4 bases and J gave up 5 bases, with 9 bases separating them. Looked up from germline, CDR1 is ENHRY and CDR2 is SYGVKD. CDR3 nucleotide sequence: TGTGCCATCAGTGGCCGGGAACACAATGAGCAGTTCTTC. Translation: CAISGREHNEQFF.

This chain's CDR3 is CASSRTGEETQYF. CDR3 in DNA: TGTGCCAGCAGCCGTACAGGGGAAGAGACCCAGTACTTC. The V gene is TRBV11-3, the J gene TRBJ2-5, with 7 positions matching TRBD1. V shed 5 bases, J shed 3 bases, and the junction held 3 bases outside the gene matches. CDR3 size: 13 residues. The germline gives CDR1 SGHNT, CDR2 YENEEA.

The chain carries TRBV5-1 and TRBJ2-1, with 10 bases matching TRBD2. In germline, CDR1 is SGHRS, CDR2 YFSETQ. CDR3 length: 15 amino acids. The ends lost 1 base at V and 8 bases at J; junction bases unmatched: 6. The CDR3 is CASSLSSGSFYEQFF. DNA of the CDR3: TGCGCCAGCAGCTTGTCTAGCGGGAGCTTCTATGAGCAGTTCTTC.

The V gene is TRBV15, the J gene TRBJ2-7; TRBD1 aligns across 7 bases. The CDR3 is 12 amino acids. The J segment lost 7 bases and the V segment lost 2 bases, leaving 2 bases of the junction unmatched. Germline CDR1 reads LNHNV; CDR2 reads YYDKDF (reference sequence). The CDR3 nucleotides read TGTGCCACCAGCAGATTACAGGGGGAGCAGTACTTC. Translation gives CATSRLQGEQYF. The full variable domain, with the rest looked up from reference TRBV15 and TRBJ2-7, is DAMVIQNPRYQVTQFGKPVTLSCSQTLNHNVMYWYQQKSSQAPKLLFHYYDKDFNNEADTPDNFQSRRPNTSFCFLDIRSPGLGDTAMYLCATSRLQGEQYFGPGTRLTVT.

CDR3 sequence reads: CASSQGAGDIYEQYF. In DNA form, the CDR3 reads TGCGCCAGCAGCCAGGGGGCAGGGGACATCTACGAGCAGTACTTC. The chain employs TRBV4-1 and TRBJ2-5; a possible D gene is TRBD1 (6 bases). The J call may be faulty, since TRBJ2-7 better matches the DNA end. Germline V gene lookup returns CDR1 MGHRA and CDR2 YSYEKL. The CDR3 runs to 15 residues.

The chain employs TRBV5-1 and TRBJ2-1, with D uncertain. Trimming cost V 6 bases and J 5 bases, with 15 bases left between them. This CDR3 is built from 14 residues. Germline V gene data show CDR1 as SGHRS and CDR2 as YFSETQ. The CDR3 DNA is TGCGCCAGCACGTCCGGGTCTGGGCACAATGAGCAGTTCTTC. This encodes CASTSGSGHNEQFF. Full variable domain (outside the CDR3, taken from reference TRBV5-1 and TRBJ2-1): KAGVTQTPRYLIKTRGQQVTLSCSPISGHRSVSWYQQTPGQGLQFLFEYFSETQRNKGNFPGRFSGRQFSNSRSEMNVSTLELGDSALYLCASTSGSGHNEQFFGPGTRLTVL.

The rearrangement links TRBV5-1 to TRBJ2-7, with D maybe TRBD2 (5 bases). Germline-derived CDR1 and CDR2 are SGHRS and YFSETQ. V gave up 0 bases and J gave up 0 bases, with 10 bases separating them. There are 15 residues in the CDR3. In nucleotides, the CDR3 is TGCGCCAGCAGCTTGGACACTAGGAGCTCCTACGAGCAGTACTTC. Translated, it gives CASSLDTRSSYEQYF.

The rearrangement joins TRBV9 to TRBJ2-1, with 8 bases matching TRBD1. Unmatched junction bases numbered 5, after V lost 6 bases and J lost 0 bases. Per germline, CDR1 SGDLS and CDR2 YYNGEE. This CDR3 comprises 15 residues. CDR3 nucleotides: TGTGCCAGCAACCAACAGGGGGTCTCCTACAATGAGCAGTTCTTC. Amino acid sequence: CASNQQGVSYNEQFF.

The CDR3: CASSLAQWDTQYF. The CDR3 nucleotides are TGTGCCAGCAGCTTAGCGCAATGGGATACGCAGTATTTT. This rearrangement joins TRBV7-9 to TRBJ2-3; D gene uncertain. Germline CDR1 is SEHNR and CDR2 is FQNEAQ (reference sequence). The CDR3 contains 13 residues. The ends were cut back, 0 bases at V and 6 bases at J, with 7 bases in the middle.

Here the CDR3 DNA reads TGCAGCGTTGGACGCGGGAGGGGGAACGAGCAGTACTTC. It yields the protein CSVGRGRGNEQYF. The rearrangement uses TRBV29-1 and TRBJ2-7, with TRBD2 matching over 9 bases. The CDR3 is 13 residues long. CDR1 and CDR2 (germline): SQVTM, ANQGSEA. Trimming at V came to 4 bases and at J to 5 bases, leaving 6 bases not matched to a gene.

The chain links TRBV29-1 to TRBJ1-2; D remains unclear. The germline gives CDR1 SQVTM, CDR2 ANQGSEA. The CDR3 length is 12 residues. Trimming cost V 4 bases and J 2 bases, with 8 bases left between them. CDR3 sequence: CSVGLGNYGYTF. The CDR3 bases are TGCAGCGTTGGCTTAGGGAACTATGGCTACACCTTC.

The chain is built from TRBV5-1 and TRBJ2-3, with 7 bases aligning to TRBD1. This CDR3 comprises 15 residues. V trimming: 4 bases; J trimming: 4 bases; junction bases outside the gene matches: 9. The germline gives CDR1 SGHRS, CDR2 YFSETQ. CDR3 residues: CASSRSGTASDTQYF. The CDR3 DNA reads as TGCGCCAGCAGCCGTTCCGGGACAGCCTCAGATACGCAGTATTTT.

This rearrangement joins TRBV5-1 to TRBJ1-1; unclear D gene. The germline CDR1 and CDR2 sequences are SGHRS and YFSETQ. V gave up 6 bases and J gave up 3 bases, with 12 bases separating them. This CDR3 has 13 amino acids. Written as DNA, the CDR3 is TGCGCCAGCAACGTGGGTCGGGACACTGAAGCTTTCTTT. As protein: CASNVGRDTEAFF.

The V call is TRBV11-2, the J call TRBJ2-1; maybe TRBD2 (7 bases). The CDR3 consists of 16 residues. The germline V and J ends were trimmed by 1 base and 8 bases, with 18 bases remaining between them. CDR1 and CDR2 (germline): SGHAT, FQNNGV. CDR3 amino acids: CASSLVLRGAADEQFF. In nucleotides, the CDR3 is TGTGCCAGCAGCTTAGTCCTCCGGGGGGCGGCCGATGAGCAGTTCTTC.

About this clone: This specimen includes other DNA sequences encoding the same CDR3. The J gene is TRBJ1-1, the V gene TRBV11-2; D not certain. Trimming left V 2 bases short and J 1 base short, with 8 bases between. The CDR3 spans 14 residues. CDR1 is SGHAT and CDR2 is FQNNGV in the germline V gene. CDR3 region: CASSLSGGNTEAFF. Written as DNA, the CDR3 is TGTGCCAGCAGCTTATCTGGTGGGAACACTGAAGCTTTCTTT.

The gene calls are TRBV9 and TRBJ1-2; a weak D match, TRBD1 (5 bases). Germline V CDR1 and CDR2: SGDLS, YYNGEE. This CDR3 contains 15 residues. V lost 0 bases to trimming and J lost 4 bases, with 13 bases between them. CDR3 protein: CASSVGGVVGYGYTF. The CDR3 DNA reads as TGTGCCAGCAGCGTAGGAGGGGTGGTTGGCTATGGCTACACCTTC.

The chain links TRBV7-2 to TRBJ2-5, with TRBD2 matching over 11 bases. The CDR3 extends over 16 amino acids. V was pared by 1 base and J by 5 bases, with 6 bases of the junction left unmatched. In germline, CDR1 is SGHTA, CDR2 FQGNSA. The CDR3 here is CASSLGLLAGEETQYF. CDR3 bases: TGTGCCAGCAGCTTAGGGTTACTAGCGGGAGAGGAGACCCAGTACTTC.

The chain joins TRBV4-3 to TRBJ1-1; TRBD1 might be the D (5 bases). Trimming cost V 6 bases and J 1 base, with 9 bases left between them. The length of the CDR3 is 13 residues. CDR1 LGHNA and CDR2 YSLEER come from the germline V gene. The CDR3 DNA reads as TGCGCCAGCAGGGACGGGGGGAACACTGAAGCTTTCTTT. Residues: CASRDGGNTEAFF.

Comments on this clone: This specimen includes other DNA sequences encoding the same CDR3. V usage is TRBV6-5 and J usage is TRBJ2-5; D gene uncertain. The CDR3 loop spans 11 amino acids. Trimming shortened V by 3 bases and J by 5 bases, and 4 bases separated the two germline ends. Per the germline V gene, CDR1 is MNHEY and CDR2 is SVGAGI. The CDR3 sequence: CASSYFETQYF. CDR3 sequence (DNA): TGTGCCAGCAGTTATTTCGAGACCCAGTACTTC.